The 27 T cell receptor beta chains reported below all come from one sample, sequenced in a study of T cells in Graves' hyperthyroidism and ophthalmopathy. Researchers took RNA transcripts and amplified the TCR beta CDR3 regions from them. The primer set for the first-round RT-PCR of the TCR CDR3 was HTBI. MiXCR was run by TCRdb on the multiplex PCR reads, yielding one entry per CDR3 protein. This table has a few hundred thousand distinct CDR3 sequences, more than 45% appearing once. Specimen: peripheral blood or thyroid tissue (not recorded which). These receptors were taken from a woman between 18 and 30 years old with Graves' hyperthyroidism.

In this sample, this clonotype turned up many times. The chain is built from TRBV12-3 or TRBV12-4 and TRBJ1-1, with D hard to call. Trimming removed 3 bases from V and 1 base from J, with 3 bases in between. The CDR3 loop spans 12 amino acids. CDR3 DNA: TGTGCCAGCAGTTTCACGAACACTGAAGCTTTCTTT. Translating gives CASSFTNTEAFF.

In this sample, this clonotype turned up many times. The chain combines TRBV4-1 with TRBJ1-2, with TRBD1 matching over 8 bases. Germline-derived CDR1 and CDR2 are MGHRA and YSYEKL. CDR3 length equals 16 residues. V was clipped by 0 bases and J by 5 bases; unmatched bases: 8. Here the CDR3 reads CASSQDRQGFTYGYTF. The CDR3 DNA reads as TGCGCCAGCAGCCAAGACCGACAGGGGTTTACTTATGGCTACACCTTC.

This rearrangement joins TRBV24-1 to TRBJ1-2; no firm D call. Germline CDR1 KGHDR, CDR2 SFDVKD. V was cut by 5 bases and J by 0 bases, with 9 bases left in between. The CDR3 length is 14 residues. CDR3 in DNA: TGTGCCACCAGTGGGGAGTCCTCTAACTATGGCTACACCTTC. Its translation is CATSGESSNYGYTF.

The V gene is TRBV25-1, the J gene TRBJ1-2, with TRBD1 identical over 7 bases. The V gene's germline CDR1 is MGHDK and CDR2 SYGVNS. The CDR3 has 14 amino acids. CDR3 protein: CAPTAPGQRNGYTF. The CDR3 nucleotides read TGTGCTCCAACCGCCCCGGGACAGAGGAATGGCTACACCTTC.

V usage is TRBV11-2 and J usage is TRBJ2-5; D is unclear. This CDR3 contains 14 residues. CDR1 and CDR2 from the germline V gene are SGHAT and FQNNGV. V was cut by 2 bases and J by 2 bases, with 9 bases left in between. The CDR3 DNA follows: TGTGCCAGCAGCTTATACAGCGAACAAGAGACCCAGTACTTC. This translates into CASSLYSEQETQYF.

The chain combines TRBV25-1 with TRBJ1-2, with 10 bases matching TRBD1. The germline V gene has CDR1 MGHDK and CDR2 SYGVNS. The ends lost 2 bases at V and 8 bases at J; junction bases unmatched: 5. CDR3 length: 14 amino acids. CDR3 sequence: CASSELGDRGGYTF. For the CDR3, the DNA is TGTGCCAGCAGTGAACTTGGGGACAGGGGAGGCTACACCTTC.

The gene calls are TRBV7-9 and TRBJ1-2, with D possibly being TRBD1 (6 bases). V was pared by 0 bases and J by 5 bases, with 19 bases between. CDR1 and CDR2 (germline): SEHNR, FQNEAQ (reference sequence). This CDR3 is built from 17 residues. CDR3 DNA sequence: TGTGCCAGCAGCTTAGCGGCGGGGGGCGTCGGTGGGTATGGCTACACCTTC. Its translation is CASSLAAGGVGGYGYTF.

Here the CDR3 DNA reads TGTGCCAGCAGTACCCAGGGGGCGATTGGGGGAGGAAACACCATATATTTT. This translates into CASSTQGAIGGGNTIYF. This sequence joins TRBV27 and TRBJ1-3, with 8 bases fitting TRBD1. CDR1 is MNHEY, CDR2 SMNVEV, per germline (reference sequence). This CDR3 contains 17 residues. The junction had 13 bases not matched to a gene; V was cut back by 5 bases and J by 4 bases.

Concerning this clonotype: At one of its ends the junction is not consistent with the germline gene, which may arise from a read error. The CDR3 sequence: CASSATSGMQETQYF. The CDR3 coding sequence is TGTGCCAGCAGTGCGACTAGCGGGATGCAAGAGACCCAGTACTTC. The J gene is TRBJ2-5, the V gene TRBV4-1, with TRBD2 matching over 11 bases. This CDR3 region has 15 residues. The germline V gene has CDR1 MGHRA and CDR2 YSYEKL.

The chain recombines TRBV13 with TRBJ2-7; no definite D call. CDR1 PRHDT and CDR2 FYEKMQ come from the germline V gene (reference sequence). The CDR3 is 12 amino acids. Trimming pared 5 bases from V and 7 bases from J, leaving 12 bases between. The CDR3 region is CASSRRVLEQYF. The CDR3 DNA follows: TGTGCCAGCAGCCGCCGGGTTTTGGAGCAGTACTTC. Together with reference TRBV13 and TRBJ2-7, the CDR3 gives the full variable domain: AAGVIQSPRHLIKEKRETATLKCYPIPRHDTVYWYQQGPGQDPQFLISFYEKMQSDKGSIPDRFSAQQFSDYHSELNMSSLELGDSALYFCASSRRVLEQYFGPGTRLTVT.

Points on this clonotype: At one of its ends the junction is not consistent with the germline gene, which may arise from a read error. This rearrangement joins TRBV12-3 or TRBV12-4 to TRBJ2-7; unclear D gene. The CDR3 loop spans 14 amino acids. Written as DNA, the CDR3 is TGTGCCAGCAGCTTAGTAAGGGCCTCCTACGAGCAGTACTTC. It is translated as CASSLVRASYEQYF.

This clonotype has a handful of counts. The chain employs TRBV27 and TRBJ1-4; D gene uncertain. V was clipped by 2 bases and J by 7 bases, with 11 bases between them. The CDR3 loop spans 14 amino acids. In germline, CDR1 is MNHEY, CDR2 SMNVEV (reference sequence). CDR3 bases: TGTGCCAGCAGTTTAATTGGACGGAGTGAAAAACTGTTTTTT. Translated: CASSLIGRSEKLFF.

This chain connects TRBV9 to TRBJ2-1; no definite D call. The CDR3 is 14 residues long. V was trimmed by 4 bases and J by 3 bases, leaving 11 bases between them. Germline V CDR1 and CDR2: SGDLS, YYNGEE. The CDR3 is CASSLDPGYNEQFF. The CDR3 nucleotides are TGTGCCAGCAGCTTGGACCCAGGCTACAATGAGCAGTTCTTC.

The J gene is TRBJ2-5, the V gene TRBV12-3 or TRBV12-4; TRBD1 agrees at 9 bases. CDR3 length: 14 amino acids. V shed 6 bases, J shed 5 bases, and the junction held 7 bases outside the gene matches. Here the CDR3 reads CASSLTDRGETQYF. The DNA for the CDR3 is TGTGCCAGCAGCTTGACGGACAGGGGTGAGACCCAGTACTTC.

The genes are TRBV20-1 and TRBJ2-7, with D perhaps TRBD1 or TRBD2 (5 bases each). The CDR3 loop spans 14 amino acids. Deletions cut 2 bases from V and 4 bases from J, with 15 bases between. Germline values: CDR1 DFQATT, CDR2 SNEGSKA (reference sequence). CDR3 region: CSARPGRASYEQYF. In DNA form, the CDR3 reads TGCAGTGCTAGACCGGGACGGGCGTCGTACGAGCAGTACTTC.

This clonotype came up a few times. The chain joins TRBV6-1 to TRBJ2-7, with 11 bases identical to TRBD2. Germline V gives CDR1 MNHNS, CDR2 SASEGT. Unmatched junction bases numbered 17, after V lost 0 bases and J lost 7 bases. The CDR3 is made up of 19 amino acids. CDR3 nucleotides: TGTGCCAGCAGTGAAGCACTAGCGGGAGCGGGGGGCATGGCAAGTGAGCAGTACTTC. This translates into CASSEALAGAGGMASEQYF.

The V and J genes are TRBV19 and TRBJ2-3; D not resolved. The V end was cut by 3 bases, the J end by 3 bases, with 10 bases between. Germline V gene data show CDR1 as LNHDA and CDR2 as SQIVND (reference sequence). The CDR3 extends over 14 amino acids. The CDR3 nucleotides are TGTGCCAGTAGTATCAGGCTAGGAACAGATACGCAGTATTTT. This translates into CASSIRLGTDTQYF.

The chain joins TRBV15 to TRBJ1-5; no definite D call. From germline, CDR1 is LNHNV and CDR2 YYDKDF (reference sequence). V was trimmed by 0 bases and J by 11 bases, leaving 17 bases between them. The length of the CDR3 is 15 residues. DNA of the CDR3: TGTGCCACCAGCAGAGAGCGGGTGGGAGAAGAGACCCAGCATTTT. This codes for CATSRERVGEETQHF.

The chain combines TRBV24-1 with TRBJ1-2; 9 bases fit TRBD1. Germline CDR1 and CDR2: KGHDR and SFDVKD. V lost 7 bases to trimming and J lost 1 base; unmatched junction nucleotides: 18. This CDR3 region has 19 residues. The CDR3 protein is CATSVDGRGDRALNYGYTF. The CDR3 region has the DNA TGTGCCACCAGCGTTGACGGAAGGGGGGACAGGGCGCTTAACTATGGCTACACCTTC.

This clonotype was observed a handful of times. The chain uses TRBV5-1 and TRBJ2-3, with 11 bases identical to TRBD1. The germline V gene encodes CDR1 SGHRS and CDR2 YFSETQ. The CDR3 sequence is 14 residues long. V shed 6 bases and J 6 bases; nucleotides not matched to a gene: 6. The CDR3 coding sequence is TGCGCCAGCACCCGGGACAGGGGGGTTGATACGCAGTATTTT. Its protein product is CASTRDRGVDTQYF.

The genes are TRBV11-2 and TRBJ2-3; TRBD2 matches 10 bases. The V segment lost 5 bases and the J segment 3 bases; nucleotides outside the gene matches: 2. CDR1 is SGHAT, CDR2 FQNNGV, per germline. The CDR3 length is 14 residues. Here the CDR3 reads CASSTSGKTDTQYF. The CDR3 DNA reads TGTGCCAGCAGCACTAGCGGGAAGACAGATACGCAGTATTTT. Variable domain in full (rest from reference TRBV11-2 and TRBJ2-3): EAGVAQSPRYKIIEKRQSVAFWCNPISGHATLYWYQQILGQGPKLLIQFQNNGVVDDSQLPKDRFSAERLKGVDSTLKIQPAKLEDSAVYLCASSTSGKTDTQYFGPGTRLTVL.

A word on this clonotype: This may be a read error, as it is one base from a much larger clone. The chain couples TRBV4-1 to TRBJ1-1; a possible D gene is TRBD1 (5 bases). In germline, CDR1 is MGHRA, CDR2 YSYEKL. V was cut by 0 bases and J by 6 bases, with 14 bases left in between. This CDR3 spans 15 amino acids. The DNA of the CDR3 is TGCGCCAGCAGCCAAGAGACGGGGCTTATGGCTGAAGCTTTCTTT. Translated: CASSQETGLMAEAFF.

V gene TRBV20-1 combines with J gene TRBJ1-1; D is undetermined. The CDR3 extends over 15 amino acids. Trimming left V 5 bases short and J 4 bases short, with 20 bases between. Germline CDR1 and CDR2: DFQATT and SNEGSKA (reference sequence). The CDR3 reads CSALQFSPGSTEAFF. DNA for the CDR3: TGCAGTGCTCTACAGTTCAGCCCTGGGAGCACTGAAGCTTTCTTT.

This sequence joins TRBV5-4 and TRBJ2-1; 10 nucleotides match TRBD2. The CDR3 sequence is 16 residues long. The V gene end was trimmed by 0 bases and the J gene end by 5 bases; junction bases not matched to a gene: 5. CDR1 is SGHNT and CDR2 is YYREEE in the germline V gene (reference sequence). CDR3: CASSLEWTSGDNEQFF. Here the CDR3 DNA reads TGTGCCAGCAGCTTGGAATGGACTAGCGGTGACAATGAGCAGTTCTTC.

At least ten counts were recorded for this clonotype. The chain uses TRBV2 and TRBJ1-5, with TRBD1 as a possible D gene (6 bases). The CDR3 has 15 amino acids. CDR1 SNHLY and CDR2 FYNNEI come from the germline V gene. Trimming stripped 6 bases from V and 6 bases from J, with 18 bases between. CDR3 in DNA: TGTGCCAGCAGCCCGCAGGGGACAAGGGGTCAGCCCCAGCATTTT. It encodes CASSPQGTRGQPQHF.

This clonotype was counted many times. J is TRBJ1-1 and V is TRBV5-1; unclear D gene. There are 15 residues in the CDR3. The V gene lost 0 bases and the J gene lost 3 bases, with 12 bases spanning the gap. Looked up from germline, CDR1 is SGHRS and CDR2 is YFSETQ. The CDR3 nucleotides are TGCGCCAGCAGCTTGGAGGTGGTTAGAGACACTGAAGCTTTCTTT. Translated: CASSLEVVRDTEAFF.

This clonotype was counted at least ten times. This chain connects TRBV7-9 to TRBJ1-2; D is perhaps TRBD1 (5 bases). CDR1 and CDR2 from the germline V gene are SEHNR and FQNEAQ (reference sequence). V lost 0 bases, J lost 7 bases, and 18 bases lay in between. The CDR3 totals 16 residues. The DNA for the CDR3 is TGTGCCAGCAGCTTAGCGATTGTGTGGGGCCCTGGTGGCTACACCTTC. This translates into CASSLAIVWGPGGYTF.